A selection of T cell receptor beta chains follows, all from one sample in a study of blood T cell repertoires in COVID-19. The method was immunoSEQ multiplex PCR; TCRdb's version includes in-frame clones alone and lacks a portion of them. The table shows fewer than 250,000 clones, with 85% to 90% occurring only once. The specimen was peripheral blood. These receptors were taken from a human donor in a cohort sampled during active COVID-19. The conserved cysteine and the conserved F or W are not part of the CDR3 here. The D gene is left open where the match is weak. Not all rows give a size; the values are once, few, many and, for expanded clones, a class.

clone size	V gene	D gene	J gene	CDR3 length	CDR3 protein
NA	TRBV24-1	NA	TRBJ2-5	8	ATSPGTQY
NA	TRBV11-2	TRBD1	TRBJ2-7	16	ASSLGPFPGQGAGEQY
NA	TRBV9	NA	TRBJ2-7	12	ASSVREGAYEQY
NA	TRBV3-1/TRBV3-2	NA	TRBJ2-2	11	ASSQLDTGELF
once	TRBV29-1	NA	TRBJ2-7	12	SVEKAGVSYEQY
NA	TRBV3-1/TRBV3-2	NA	TRBJ1-1	13	ASSQGASSLSEAF
NA	TRBV4-2	TRBD2	TRBJ2-3	16	ASSQERGSGRLADTQY
NA	TRBV2	NA	TRBJ2-1	13	ASSHRTSGTNEQF
NA	TRBV19	TRBD2	TRBJ2-3	13	ASSRTSPSTDTQY
few	TRBV2	NA	TRBJ1-3	11	AITRLTGNTIY
NA	TRBV19	NA	TRBJ1-2	12	ASRKASGLYGYT
NA	TRBV20-1	NA	TRBJ1-1	9	SALAGTEAF
NA	TRBV2	NA	TRBJ2-5	10	ASSKLLETQY
NA	TRBV28	NA	TRBJ1-6	12	ASISQTYNSPLH
NA	TRBV7-2	TRBD2	TRBJ2-7	13	ASNVIAGGPYEQY
NA	TRBV9	NA	TRBJ2-7	12	ASSVVADSYEQY
NA	TRBV5-4	NA	TRBJ2-7	11	ASSLYGSYEQY
NA	TRBV28	NA	TRBJ1-5	13	ASSSLTVSNQPQH
NA	TRBV7-2	TRBD2	TRBJ2-3	17	ASSLGGGLAGPITDTQY
NA	TRBV7-2	NA	TRBJ1-5	12	ASSSTVWNQPQH
NA	TRBV27	NA	TRBJ2-2	13	ASSISGVNTGELF
NA	TRBV6-2/TRBV6-3	TRBD1	TRBJ2-7	13	ASSRQGLPSYEQY
NA	TRBV10-3	TRBD1	TRBJ1-4	14	AISESHRGKNEKLF
NA	TRBV7-2	TRBD2	TRBJ2-7	13	ASSPSAGVFYEQY
NA	TRBV24-1	TRBD2	TRBJ2-1	20	ATSDDGRTSGRSKSSYNEQF
NA	TRBV7-2	NA	TRBJ1-5	13	ASRSHGDSNQPQH
NA	TRBV9	NA	TRBJ1-2	11	ASSVDSNYGYT
once	TRBV29-1	NA	TRBJ2-1	17	SVAVFWTSGGSGVNEQF
NA	TRBV29-1	NA	TRBJ2-7	11	SVEEGGQGEQY
NA	TRBV4-2	NA	TRBJ1-4	16	ASSRRVGQTATNEKLF
NA	TRBV6-1	NA	TRBJ2-7	12	ASSEGLNAMEQY
NA	TRBV7-2	NA	TRBJ1-5	15	ASSPWPGGIGNQPQH
NA	TRBV18	NA	TRBJ1-4	16	ASSPPYSGTSTNEKLF
NA	TRBV11-2	TRBD2	TRBJ2-7	12	ASSRSGGKYEQY
NA	TRBV5-6	TRBD1	TRBJ1-1	14	ASSQDRGNMNTEAF
NA	TRBV15	NA	TRBJ2-1	13	ATSRATRLYNEQF
NA	TRBV6-2/TRBV6-3	NA	TRBJ2-2	11	ASSSGDTGELF
NA	TRBV5-4	NA	TRBJ2-7	11	ASSLAGVDEQY
NA	TRBV7-9	TRBD2	TRBJ2-7	13	ASSSGLAGGREQY
NA	TRBV9	TRBD2	TRBJ2-1	15	ASSVSGSGGALNEQF
NA	TRBV11-2	NA	TRBJ2-6	14	ASSARGNSGANVLT
NA	TRBV3-1/TRBV3-2	NA	TRBJ2-5	13	ASAQGKAAQETQY
NA	TRBV29-1	NA	TRBJ2-3	10	SVARETDTQY